The entry that follows covers one TCR beta chain sequence. The antigen is not known. With 5 bases clipped from V and 8 bases from J, the junction kept 11 bases outside the gene matches. The CDR3 has 16 amino acids. The germline CDR1 and CDR2 sequences are LNHDA and SQIVND (reference sequence). The sample is drawn from a study of T cells in narcolepsy. Whole-study results and caveats: Blood of same and different patients, but not healthy controls, reportedly held recurring autoreactive clonotypes.

Libraries were prepared by immunoSEQ multiplex PCR; TCRdb keeps only in-frame clonotypes and omits some of them. The sample carries 35,000 or so clones, roughly 88% recorded once. This clonotype originated in a human donor with narcolepsy. The J gene is TRBJ1-4, the V gene TRBV19; 10 positions agree with TRBD1. Sequencing input: CD45RA- memory CD4+ T cells from PBMCs. CDR3 loop: CASSPRGTGAAEKLFF. The CDR3 DNA follows: TGTGCCAGTAGTCCCAGGGGGACAGGGGCGGCAGAAAAACTGTTTTTT.